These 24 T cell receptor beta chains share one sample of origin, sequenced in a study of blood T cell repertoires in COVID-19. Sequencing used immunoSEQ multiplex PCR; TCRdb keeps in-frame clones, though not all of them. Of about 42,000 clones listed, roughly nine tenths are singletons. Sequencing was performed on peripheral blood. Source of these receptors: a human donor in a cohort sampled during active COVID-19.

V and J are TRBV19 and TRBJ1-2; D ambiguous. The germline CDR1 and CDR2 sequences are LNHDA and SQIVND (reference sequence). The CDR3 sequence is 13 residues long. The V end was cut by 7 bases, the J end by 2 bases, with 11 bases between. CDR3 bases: TGTGCCAGTAATGGCAGGCCCAACTATGGCTACACCTTC. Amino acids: CASNGRPNYGYTF.

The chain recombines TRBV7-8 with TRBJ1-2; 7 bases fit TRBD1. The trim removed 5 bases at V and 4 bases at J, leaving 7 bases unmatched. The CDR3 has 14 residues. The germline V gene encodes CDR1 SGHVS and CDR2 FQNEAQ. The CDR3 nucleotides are TGTGCCAGCAGCCCCCAGGGGGTTGGCTATGGCTACACCTTC. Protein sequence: CASSPQGVGYGYTF.

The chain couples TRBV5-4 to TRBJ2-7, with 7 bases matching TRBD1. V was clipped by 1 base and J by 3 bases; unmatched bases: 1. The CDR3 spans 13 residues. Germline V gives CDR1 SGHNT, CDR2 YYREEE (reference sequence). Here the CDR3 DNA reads TGTGCCAGCAGCTTGCCAGGGGGCTACGAGCAGTACTTC. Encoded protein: CASSLPGGYEQYF.

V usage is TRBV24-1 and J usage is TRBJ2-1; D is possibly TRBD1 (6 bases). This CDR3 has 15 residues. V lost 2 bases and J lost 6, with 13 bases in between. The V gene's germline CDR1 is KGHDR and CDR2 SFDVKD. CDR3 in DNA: TGTGCCACCAGTGATTCGGGGCAGGGGTCCAATGAGCAGTTCTTC. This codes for CATSDSGQGSNEQFF.

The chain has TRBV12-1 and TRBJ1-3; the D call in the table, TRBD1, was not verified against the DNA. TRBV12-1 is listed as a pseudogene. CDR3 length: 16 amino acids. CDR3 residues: CASSFNPGWAGNTIYF. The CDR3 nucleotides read TGTGCCAGCAGCTTTAATCCAGGTTGGGCTGGAAACACCATATATTTT.

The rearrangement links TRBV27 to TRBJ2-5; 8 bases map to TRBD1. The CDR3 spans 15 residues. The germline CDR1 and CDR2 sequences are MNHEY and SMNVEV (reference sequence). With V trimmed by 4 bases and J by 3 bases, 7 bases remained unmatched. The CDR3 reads CASSSYQTGEETQYF. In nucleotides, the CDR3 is TGTGCCAGCAGTTCCTATCAGACAGGGGAAGAGACCCAGTACTTC.

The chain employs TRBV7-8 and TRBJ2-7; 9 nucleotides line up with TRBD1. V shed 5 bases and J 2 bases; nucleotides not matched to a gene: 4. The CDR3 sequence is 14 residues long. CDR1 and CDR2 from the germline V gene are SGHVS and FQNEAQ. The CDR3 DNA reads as TGTGCCAGCAGCCCGCGGGACAGGGCCTACGAGCAGTACTTC. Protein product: CASSPRDRAYEQYF.

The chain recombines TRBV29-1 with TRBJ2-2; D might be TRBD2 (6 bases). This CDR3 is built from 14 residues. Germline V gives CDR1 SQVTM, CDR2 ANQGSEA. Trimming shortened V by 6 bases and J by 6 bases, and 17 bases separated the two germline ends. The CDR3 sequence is CSVLGGARAGELFF. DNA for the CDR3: TGCAGCGTCCTCGGCGGGGCGAGGGCCGGGGAGCTGTTTTTT.

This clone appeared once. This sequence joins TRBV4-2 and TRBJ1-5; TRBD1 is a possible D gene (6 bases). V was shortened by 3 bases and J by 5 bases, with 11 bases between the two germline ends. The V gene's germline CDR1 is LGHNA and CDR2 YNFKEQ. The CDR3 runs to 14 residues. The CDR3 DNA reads TGTGCCAGCAGCCAGGGTCACAGGGATCAGCCCCAGCATTTT. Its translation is CASSQGHRDQPQHF.

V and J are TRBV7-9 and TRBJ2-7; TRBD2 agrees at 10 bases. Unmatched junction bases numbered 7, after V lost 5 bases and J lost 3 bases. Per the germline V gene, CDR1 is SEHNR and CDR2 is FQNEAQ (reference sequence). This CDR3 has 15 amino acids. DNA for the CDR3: TGTGCCAGCAGCCCCCGTTCTAGCGGGGGCTACGAGCAGTACTTC. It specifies CASSPRSSGGYEQYF.

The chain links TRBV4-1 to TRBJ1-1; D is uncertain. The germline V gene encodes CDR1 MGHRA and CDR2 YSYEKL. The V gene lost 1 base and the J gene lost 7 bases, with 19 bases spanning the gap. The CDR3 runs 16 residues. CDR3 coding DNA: TGCGCCAGCAGCCAAGGAGAGCAGCGGCTTCTAGGTGAAGCTTTCTTT. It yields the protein CASSQGEQRLLGEAFF.

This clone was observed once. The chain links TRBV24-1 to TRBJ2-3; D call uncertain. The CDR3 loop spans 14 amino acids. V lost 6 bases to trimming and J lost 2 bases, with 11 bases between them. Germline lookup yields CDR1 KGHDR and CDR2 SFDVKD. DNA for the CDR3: TGTGCCACCAGTAGTCAGGCAGACACAGATACGCAGTATTTT. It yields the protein CATSSQADTDTQYF.

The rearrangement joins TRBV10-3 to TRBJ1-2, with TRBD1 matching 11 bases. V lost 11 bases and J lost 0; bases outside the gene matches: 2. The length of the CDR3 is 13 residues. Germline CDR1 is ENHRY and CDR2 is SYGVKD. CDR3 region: CAGTGGTNYGYTF. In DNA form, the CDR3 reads TGTGCCGGGACAGGGGGGACTAACTATGGCTACACCTTC.

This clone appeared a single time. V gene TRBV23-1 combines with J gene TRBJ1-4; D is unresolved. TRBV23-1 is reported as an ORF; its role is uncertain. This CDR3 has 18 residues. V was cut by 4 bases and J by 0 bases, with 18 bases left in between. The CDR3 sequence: CASSRRREPTATNEKLFF. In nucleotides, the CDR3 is TGCGCCAGCAGTCGACGACGGGAGCCTACTGCAACTAATGAAAAACTGTTTTTT.

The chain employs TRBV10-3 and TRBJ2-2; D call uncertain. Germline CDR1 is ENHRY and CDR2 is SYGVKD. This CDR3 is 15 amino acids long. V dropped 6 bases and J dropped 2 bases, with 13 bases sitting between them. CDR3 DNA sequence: TGTGCCATCAGGAGAGAAAGTAAAAACACCGGGGAGCTGTTTTTT. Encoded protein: CAIRRESKNTGELFF.

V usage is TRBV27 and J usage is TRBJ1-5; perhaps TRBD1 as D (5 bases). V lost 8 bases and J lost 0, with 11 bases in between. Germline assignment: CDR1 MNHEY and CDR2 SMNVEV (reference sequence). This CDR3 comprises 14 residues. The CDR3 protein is CASSWGGSNQPQHF. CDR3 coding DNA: TGTGCCAGCTCCTGGGGGGGTAGCAATCAGCCCCAGCATTTT.

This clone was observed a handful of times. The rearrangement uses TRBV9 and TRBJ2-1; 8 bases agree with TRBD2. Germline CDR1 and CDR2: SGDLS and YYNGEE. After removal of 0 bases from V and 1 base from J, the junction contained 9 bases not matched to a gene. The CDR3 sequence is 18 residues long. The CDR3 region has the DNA TGTGCCAGCAGCGTAGCCTCCAGCGGGGGTGCATCCTACAATGAGCAGTTCTTC. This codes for CASSVASSGGASYNEQFF.

The CDR3 bases are TGTGCCAGCAGTCTTTTCCATGGCTACACCTTC. This sequence encodes CASSLFHGYTF. The chain couples TRBV7-2 to TRBJ1-2; D is ambiguous. Trimming cost V 6 bases and J 6 bases, with 8 bases left between them. Per the germline V gene, CDR1 is SGHTA and CDR2 is FQGNSA. This CDR3 has 11 residues.

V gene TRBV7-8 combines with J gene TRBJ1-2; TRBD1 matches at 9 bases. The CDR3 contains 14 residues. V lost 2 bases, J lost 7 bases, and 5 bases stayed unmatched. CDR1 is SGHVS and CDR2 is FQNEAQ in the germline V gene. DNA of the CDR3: TGTGCCAGCAGCTTAACAGGGGGCGCTGGTGGCTACACCTTC. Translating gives CASSLTGGAGGYTF.

As DNA, the CDR3 is TGTGCCACCAGCAGGGGGACAGTCTACGAGCAGTACTTC. It yields the protein CATSRGTVYEQYF. The chain joins TRBV15 to TRBJ2-7; TRBD1 matches 7 bases. V lost 3 bases to trimming and J lost 3 bases; unmatched junction nucleotides: 2. Germline CDR1 LNHNV, CDR2 YYDKDF (reference sequence). The CDR3 spans 13 residues.

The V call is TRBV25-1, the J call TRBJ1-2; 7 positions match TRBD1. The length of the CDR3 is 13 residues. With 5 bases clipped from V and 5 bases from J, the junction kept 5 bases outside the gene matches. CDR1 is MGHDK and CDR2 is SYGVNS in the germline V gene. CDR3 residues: CASSQPGQYGYTF. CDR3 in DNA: TGTGCCAGCAGTCAACCGGGACAGTATGGCTACACCTTC.

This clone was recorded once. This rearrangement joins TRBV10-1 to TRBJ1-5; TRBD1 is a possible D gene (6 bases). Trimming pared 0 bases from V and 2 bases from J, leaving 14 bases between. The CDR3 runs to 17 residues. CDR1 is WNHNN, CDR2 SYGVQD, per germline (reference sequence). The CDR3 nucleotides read TGCGCCAGCAGTGAGTCGAATTTATACAGGGGCAATCAGCCCCAGCATTTT. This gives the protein CASSESNLYRGNQPQHF.

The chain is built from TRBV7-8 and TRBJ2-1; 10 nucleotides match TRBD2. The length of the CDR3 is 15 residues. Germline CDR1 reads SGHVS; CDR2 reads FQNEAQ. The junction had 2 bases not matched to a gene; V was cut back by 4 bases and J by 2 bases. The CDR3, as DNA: TGTGCCAGCAGCTCGCTAGCGGGAGCCTACAATGAGCAGTTCTTC. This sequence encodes CASSSLAGAYNEQFF.

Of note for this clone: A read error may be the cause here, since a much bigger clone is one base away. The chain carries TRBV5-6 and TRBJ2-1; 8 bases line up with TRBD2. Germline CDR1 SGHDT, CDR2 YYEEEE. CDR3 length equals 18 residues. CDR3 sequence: CASSFSGAKRGLYNKQFF. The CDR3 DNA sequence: TGTGCCAGCAGCTTTTCCGGCGCGAAGCGGGGGTTGTACAATAAGCAGTTCTTC.